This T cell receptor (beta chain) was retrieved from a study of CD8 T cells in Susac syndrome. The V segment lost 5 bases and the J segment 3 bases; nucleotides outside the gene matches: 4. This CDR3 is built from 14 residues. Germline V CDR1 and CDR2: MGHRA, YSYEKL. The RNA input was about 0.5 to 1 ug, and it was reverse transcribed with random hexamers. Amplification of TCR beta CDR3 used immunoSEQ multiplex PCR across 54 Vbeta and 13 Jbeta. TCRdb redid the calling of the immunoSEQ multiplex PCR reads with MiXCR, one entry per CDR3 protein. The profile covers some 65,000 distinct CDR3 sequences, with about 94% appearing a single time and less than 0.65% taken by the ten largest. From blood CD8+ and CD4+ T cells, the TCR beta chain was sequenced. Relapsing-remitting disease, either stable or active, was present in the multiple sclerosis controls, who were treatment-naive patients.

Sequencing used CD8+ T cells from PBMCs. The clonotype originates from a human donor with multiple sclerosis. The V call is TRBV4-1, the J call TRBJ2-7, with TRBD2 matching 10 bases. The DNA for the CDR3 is TGCGCCAGCAGCTATAGCGGGGGGAACTACGAGCAGTACTTC. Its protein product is CASSYSGGNYEQYF.